This TCR beta chain was recorded in a study of blood T cell repertoires in COVID-19. Measured with immunoSEQ multiplex PCR; TCRdb has only the in-frame clones, and not every one. The sample consists of about 350,000 clones, roughly 89% of them appearing once. V lost 1 base to trimming and J lost 2 bases; unmatched junction nucleotides: 2. In germline, CDR1 is SGHDN, CDR2 FVKESK. The CDR3 runs to 14 residues. The chain is built from TRBV14 and TRBJ2-7; 7 bases agree with TRBD2. This TCR came from a woman aged 55-75 years with COVID-19, enrolled during active disease. Specimen: peripheral blood. The DNA of the CDR3 is TGTGCCAGCAGCCAAGCTAGCGGTCCCTACGAGCAGTACTTC. Translating gives CASSQASGPYEQYF.